Below are 30 T cell receptor beta chains sequenced from a single sample in a study of identical twins. In TCRdb, the 5' RACE reads were re-called with MiXCR into one record per CDR3 protein. The sample includes some 190,000 distinct CDR3 sequences, about 16% of them seen just once. These sequences were also reported in another study, on T cells expressing NK-cell markers.

The sequencing sample was made of CD8+ T cells sorted from blood. The receptor source for this set is a woman aged 18-29 years in good health.

This clonotype was counted ten times or more. The V gene is TRBV29-1, the J gene TRBJ2-7, with 7 positions matching TRBD2. CDR3 length equals 14 residues. The germline CDR1 and CDR2 sequences are SQVTM and ANQGSEA. V was clipped by 0 bases and J by 2 bases; unmatched bases: 4. DNA of the CDR3: TGCAGCGTTGAAGATCTGCGGGAGCCCTACGAGCAGTACTTC. Translation: CSVEDLREPYEQYF.

V and J are TRBV9 and TRBJ2-3; D is ambiguous. Trimming took 4 bases from V and 0 from J, leaving 9 bases between them. CDR1 is SGDLS and CDR2 is YYNGEE in the germline V gene. The CDR3 covers 14 residues. CDR3 nucleotides: TGTGCCAGCAGCCCCAGTACTAGCACAGATACGCAGTATTTT. This codes for CASSPSTSTDTQYF.

The genes are TRBV11-2 and TRBJ2-6; a possible D gene is TRBD1 (5 bases). V was clipped by 6 bases and J by 0 bases, with 12 bases between them. The germline V gene encodes CDR1 SGHAT and CDR2 FQNNGV. The CDR3 covers 16 residues. CDR3 amino acids: CASRLTDSSGANVLTF. The CDR3 coding sequence is TGTGCCAGCAGATTAACAGACAGCTCTGGGGCCAACGTCCTGACTTTC.

The gene calls are TRBV7-2 and TRBJ2-1; 8 nucleotides align to TRBD2. Germline CDR1 reads SGHTA; CDR2 reads FQGNSA. V lost 5 bases and J lost 1; bases outside the gene matches: 10. The CDR3 is 17 residues long. CDR3 residues: CASSRYPSGLSYNEQFF. In DNA form, the CDR3 reads TGTGCCAGCAGCCGTTACCCTAGCGGGCTATCCTACAATGAGCAGTTCTTC.

In its sample, this clonotype was seen a few times. The V gene is TRBV20-1, the J gene TRBJ2-4; no definite D call. CDR1 DFQATT and CDR2 SNEGSKA come from the germline V gene (reference sequence). The CDR3 consists of 15 residues. Trimming took off 6 bases at V and 0 bases at J, with 15 bases between the two ends. CDR3: CSATPTAQAKNIQYF. The DNA of the CDR3 is TGCAGTGCAACCCCGACGGCCCAAGCCAAAAACATTCAGTACTTC.

This clonotype was recorded a few times. The V and J genes are TRBV9 and TRBJ2-5; D remains ambiguous. The germline V and J ends were trimmed by 3 bases and 0 bases, with 9 bases remaining between them. CDR3 length: 14 amino acids. Germline loops: CDR1 SGDLS, CDR2 YYNGEE. CDR3 sequence (DNA): TGTGCCAGCAGCGCCCAGACGAACCAAGAGACCCAGTACTTC. Protein sequence: CASSAQTNQETQYF.

The chain combines TRBV20-1 with TRBJ2-1, with D maybe TRBD2 (6 bases). The germline gives CDR1 DFQATT, CDR2 SNEGSKA (reference sequence). V dropped 0 bases and J dropped 9 bases, with 30 bases sitting between them. This CDR3 comprises 19 residues. CDR3 bases: TGCAGTGCTAGAGATCTTTCCATCAGCGTGGGGAGGAGCCTGGGTGAGCAGTTCTTC. It translates to CSARDLSISVGRSLGEQFF.

The chain is built from TRBV12-3 or TRBV12-4 and TRBJ2-3, with 7 bases that match TRBD1. The CDR3 consists of 14 residues. V dropped 7 bases and J dropped 2; count of bases not matched to a gene: 6. The CDR3 region has the DNA TGTGCCAGCACCTTAAAGGGGGCCACAGATACGCAGTATTTT. Protein: CASTLKGATDTQYF.

This clonotype was counted only a few times. The chain has TRBV9 and TRBJ2-1; TRBD2 might be the D (6 bases). V gave up 4 bases and J gave up 10 bases, with 15 bases separating them. This CDR3 comprises 13 residues. From germline, CDR1 is SGDLS and CDR2 YYNGEE. CDR3 nucleotides: TGTGCCAGCAGCTCCCGCCCCCGGGGGGAGCAGTTCTTC. It codes for CASSSRPRGEQFF.

The table lists this clonotype with a few counts. The chain combines TRBV20-1 with TRBJ2-3; D perhaps matches TRBD2 (5 bases). This CDR3 has 11 residues. The V gene lost 4 bases and the J gene lost 7 bases, with 9 bases spanning the gap. CDR1 is DFQATT, CDR2 SNEGSKA, per germline (reference sequence). The CDR3: CSATDFYTQYF. The DNA for the CDR3 is TGCAGTGCTACGGACTTTTATACGCAGTATTTT.

The gene calls are TRBV6-2 or TRBV6-3 and TRBJ2-1, with TRBD1 identical over 10 bases. With 6 bases clipped from V and 4 bases from J, the junction kept 6 bases outside the gene matches. The CDR3 sequence is 15 residues long. Germline CDR1 reads MNHEY; CDR2 reads SVGEGT. Written as DNA, the CDR3 is TGTGCCAGCAGCCCCCGGGACAGGGGTTACAATGAGCAGTTCTTC. It specifies CASSPRDRGYNEQFF.

The chain recombines TRBV6-6 with TRBJ1-6; tentative D call: TRBD1 (5 bases). The CDR3 covers 13 residues. Trimming took off 8 bases at V and 7 bases at J, with 12 bases between the two ends. From germline, CDR1 is MNHNY and CDR2 SVGAGI (reference sequence). The CDR3 protein is CASDGGQNSPLHF. The DNA for the CDR3 is TGTGCCAGCGACGGGGGTCAAAATTCACCCCTCCACTTT.

This clonotype has a handful of counts. The DNA is omitted, as the CDR3 cannot be located on it reliably, and the CDR3 follows TCRdb's listing. V is TRBV12-3 or TRBV12-4 and J is TRBJ2-3; the table's TRBD2 call for D was not verified on the DNA. The CDR3 is 14 amino acids in total, end residues counted. CDR3 region: CASILGSFTDTQYF.

This clonotype has more than one count but fewer than ten. The chain combines TRBV4-1 with TRBJ1-2; D is perhaps TRBD1 (5 bases). The CDR3 runs 15 residues. V lost 1 base to trimming and J lost 1 base, with 10 bases between them. Looked up from germline, CDR1 is MGHRA and CDR2 is YSYEKL. The CDR3 DNA follows: TGCGCCAGCAGCCAAGTGGGACGGAATAACTATGGCTACACCTTC. Translated, it gives CASSQVGRNNYGYTF.

The V call is TRBV6-2 or TRBV6-3, the J call TRBJ1-2, with no clear D. V was pared by 5 bases and J by 3 bases, with 16 bases between. Germline CDR1 reads MNHEY; CDR2 reads SVGEGT. There are 15 residues in the CDR3. The CDR3 protein is CASSKRPLAHYGYTF. CDR3 sequence (DNA): TGTGCCAGCAGTAAAAGACCCTTAGCTCACTATGGCTACACCTTC.

This chain links TRBV5-5 with TRBJ2-6, with 9 bases matching TRBD1. The CDR3 consists of 18 residues. V lost 0 bases, J lost 0 bases, and 4 bases stayed unmatched. The germline gives CDR1 SGHKS, CDR2 YYEKEE (reference sequence). The CDR3 loop reads CASSLGGQGHSGANVLTF. The DNA for the CDR3 is TGTGCCAGCAGCTTGGGGGGACAGGGCCACTCTGGGGCCAACGTCCTGACTTTC. The variable domain in full, completed from reference TRBV5-5 and TRBJ2-6, reads DAGVTQSPTHLIKTRGQQVTLRCSPISGHKSVSWYQQVLGQGPQFIFQYYEKEERGRGNFPDRFSARQFPNYSSELNVNALLLGDSALYLCASSLGGQGHSGANVLTFGAGSRLTVL.

The chain has TRBV9 and TRBJ2-7; 9 bases map to TRBD1. CDR3 length: 14 amino acids. V lost 2 bases, J lost 5 bases, and 5 bases stayed unmatched. The germline CDR1 and CDR2 sequences are SGDLS and YYNGEE. The CDR3 loop reads CASSVTQGAHEQYF. Here the CDR3 DNA reads TGTGCCAGCAGCGTCACACAGGGGGCCCACGAGCAGTACTTC.

The chain links TRBV12-3 or TRBV12-4 to TRBJ2-3, with TRBD2 matching over 8 bases. The ends lost 7 bases at V and 6 bases at J; junction bases unmatched: 9. The CDR3 runs 14 residues. The CDR3: CASTPGRAGDTQYF. For the CDR3, the DNA is TGTGCCAGCACCCCCGGGAGGGCCGGGGATACGCAGTATTTT.

This clonotype showed up just a few times. The chain links TRBV29-1 to TRBJ2-1; the D gene is possibly TRBD2 (6 bases). The CDR3 covers 12 residues. From germline, CDR1 is SQVTM and CDR2 ANQGSEA. Trimming left V 5 bases short and J 6 bases short, with 11 bases between. CDR3 nucleotides: TGCAGCGTTACCGGACTACCCAATGAGCAGTTCTTC. This encodes CSVTGLPNEQFF.

This clonotype was seen a few times. The genes are TRBV10-2 and TRBJ2-3; weak D call: TRBD2 (5 bases). The CDR3 is 15 residues long. V was pared by 3 bases and J by 2 bases, with 12 bases between. Germline lookup yields CDR1 WSHSY and CDR2 SAAADI. Here the CDR3 DNA reads TGCGCCAGCAGTGAACGCGGGCAGGACACAGATACGCAGTATTTT. This gives the protein CASSERGQDTDTQYF.

This clonotype was seen more than once but under ten times. The CDR3 here is CASSLGTGGAIEQFF. The CDR3 DNA reads as TGTGCCAGCAGCTTAGGGACAGGGGGCGCTATTGAGCAGTTCTTC. The gene calls are TRBV13 and TRBJ2-1; 10 positions match TRBD1. Germline V gives CDR1 PRHDT, CDR2 FYEKMQ (reference sequence). The CDR3 has 15 amino acids. Losses at the gene ends were 0 bases for V and 9 bases for J; bases not matched to a gene: 5.

The genes are TRBV7-9 and TRBJ1-1; no clear D. V lost 8 bases and J 0 bases, leaving 16 bases between the germline ends. This CDR3 spans 15 amino acids. The germline gives CDR1 SEHNR, CDR2 FQNEAQ (reference sequence). The CDR3 nucleotides read TGTGCCAGCTATTTTCGGACCCCCTTGAACACTGAAGCTTTCTTT. It translates to CASYFRTPLNTEAFF.

This clonotype was observed a single time. V usage is TRBV12-3 or TRBV12-4 and J usage is TRBJ2-1, with D possibly matching TRBD1 (6 bases). The CDR3 is 13 residues long. V lost 8 bases and J 5 bases, leaving 13 bases between the germline ends. The CDR3: CASWAHRDNEQFF. CDR3 DNA sequence: TGTGCCAGCTGGGCCCACAGGGACAATGAGCAGTTCTTC.

This clonotype was recorded a few times. This sequence joins TRBV20-1 and TRBJ2-1; D is possibly TRBD2 (7 bases). The length of the CDR3 is 16 residues. Trimming stripped 2 bases from V and 4 bases from J, with 18 bases between. Germline values: CDR1 DFQATT, CDR2 SNEGSKA (reference sequence). This CDR3 is CSARPRQRGHYNEQFF. CDR3 DNA: TGCAGTGCTAGACCTCGCCAGCGGGGACATTACAATGAGCAGTTCTTC.

The chain joins TRBV5-6 to TRBJ2-3; D may be TRBD1 (6 bases). V was clipped by 0 bases and J by 4 bases, with 15 bases between them. Looked up from germline, CDR1 is SGHDT and CDR2 is YYEEEE. The CDR3 is 16 residues long. CDR3 sequence: CASSLGQGMVADTQYF. The CDR3 region has the DNA TGTGCCAGCAGCTTGGGCCAGGGGATGGTCGCAGATACGCAGTATTTT.

This chain uses TRBV25-1 with TRBJ2-2; TRBD1 is a possible D gene (7 bases). This CDR3 is built from 18 residues. The V end was cut by 1 base, the J end by 0 bases, with 15 bases between. Germline CDR1 MGHDK, CDR2 SYGVNS. CDR3 sequence: CASSEFPTRGANTGELFF. The CDR3 coding sequence is TGTGCCAGCAGTGAATTCCCCACCAGGGGGGCGAACACCGGGGAGCTGTTTTTT.

The V and J genes are TRBV4-2 and TRBJ1-1; D is uncertain. The CDR3 extends over 12 amino acids. Trimming took off 3 bases at V and 7 bases at J, with 9 bases between the two ends. Germline V gene lookup returns CDR1 LGHNA and CDR2 YNFKEQ. In nucleotides, the CDR3 is TGTGCCAGCAGCCAGCTCTACGGTGAAGCTTTCTTT. It encodes CASSQLYGEAFF.

The chain combines TRBV25-1 with TRBJ1-3; D not certain. This CDR3 comprises 14 residues. Germline V gene lookup returns CDR1 MGHDK and CDR2 SYGVNS. With 3 bases removed from V and 4 bases from J, the gap between germline ends came to 10 bases. CDR3 nucleotide sequence: TGTGCCAGCAGTGAGGCAGGCTCGGGAAACACCATATATTTT. Amino acids: CASSEAGSGNTIYF.

The chain combines TRBV27 with TRBJ2-1, with D possibly being TRBD1 (6 bases). V lost 2 bases, J lost 6 bases, and 17 bases lay in between. Per the germline V gene, CDR1 is MNHEY and CDR2 is SMNVEV (reference sequence). The CDR3 is 16 amino acids. As DNA, the CDR3 is TGTGCCAGCAGTTTAATGAGGGCCCAGGGGCCCAATGAGCAGTTCTTC. Translating it yields CASSLMRAQGPNEQFF.

The table lists this clonotype with a few counts. This chain links TRBV12-3 or TRBV12-4 with TRBJ1-4, with D unresolved. The V gene lost 1 base and the J gene lost 5 bases, with 8 bases spanning the gap. The CDR3 totals 14 residues. The DNA of the CDR3 is TGTGCCAGCAGTTTAGAACCGGTGAATGAAAAACTGTTTTTT. This sequence encodes CASSLEPVNEKLFF.